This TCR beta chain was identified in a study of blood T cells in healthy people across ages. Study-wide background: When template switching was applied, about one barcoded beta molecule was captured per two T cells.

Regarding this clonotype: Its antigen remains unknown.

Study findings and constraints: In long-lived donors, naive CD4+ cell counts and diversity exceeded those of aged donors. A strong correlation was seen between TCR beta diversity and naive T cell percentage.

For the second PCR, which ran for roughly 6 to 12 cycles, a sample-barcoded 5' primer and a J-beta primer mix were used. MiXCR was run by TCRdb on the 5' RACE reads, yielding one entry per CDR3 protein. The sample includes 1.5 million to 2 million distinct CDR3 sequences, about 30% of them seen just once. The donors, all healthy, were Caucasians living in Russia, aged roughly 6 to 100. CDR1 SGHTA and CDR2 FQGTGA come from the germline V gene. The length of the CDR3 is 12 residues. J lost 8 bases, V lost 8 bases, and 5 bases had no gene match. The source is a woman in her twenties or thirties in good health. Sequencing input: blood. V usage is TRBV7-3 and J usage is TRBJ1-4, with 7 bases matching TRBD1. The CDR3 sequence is CASGDSGEKLFF. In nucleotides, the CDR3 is TGTGCCAGCGGGGACAGTGGGGAAAAACTGTTTTTT.